Sequencing of this T cell receptor (beta chain) was carried out in a study of T cell changes during pregnancy in multiple sclerosis. The germline gives CDR1 MRHNA, CDR2 SNTAGT. The V segment lost 6 bases and the J segment 3 bases; nucleotides outside the gene matches: 10. The CDR3 sequence is 16 residues long. This table comes from immunoSEQ multiplex PCR, and its TCRdb copy is limited to in-frame clones, with some not included. In the table there are some 64,000 clones, roughly 91% of which are singletons. This chain joins TRBV6-4 and TRBJ2-2; 7 nucleotides align to TRBD2. The TCR originated in a female donor in good health, enrolled as a control in a pregnancy study. The sequencing here drew on peripheral blood, taken in the second trimester of pregnancy. The CDR3 coding sequence is TGTGCCAGCAGACGGGTTGCTAGCGGAGACACCGGGGAGCTGTTTTTT. This codes for CASRRVASGDTGELFF.